The TCR beta chain described here comes from a study of cytomegalovirus exposure and HLA in healthy donors. With 60 Vbeta and 13 Jbeta primers, the PCR was carried out. Produced via immunoSEQ multiplex PCR; TCRdb's table is partial and in-frame only. Of 250,000 to 350,000 clones in the sample, approximately 90% were seen once. The CDR3 runs to 19 residues. Study observations and caveats: Rarity held for most TCR sequences, but there were some public TCRs that occurred in many donors.

Notes on this clone: Its target is not known.

This TCR came from a man between 40 and 49 years old in good health and CMV-seropositive. Material: PBMCs. This sequence joins TRBV21-1 and TRBJ1-5. TRBV21-1 is marked as a pseudogene. CDR3 DNA: TGTGCCAGCAGCAAAAAGAGGCAGGGCGGGATAAGTACTGATCAGCCCCAGCATTTT. Amino acid sequence: CASSKKRQGGISTDQPQHF.